The 32 T cell receptor beta chains below come from one sample, sequenced in a study of naive and memory T cell subsets. The SP2 primer and nested alpha and beta constant region primers amplified ligated cDNA in four rounds. Using its own MiXCR run on the UMI-ligation and nested PCR reads, TCRdb lists one record per CDR3 protein. The data contain some 21,000 distinct CDR3 sequences, roughly 5.5% of them singletons. Treatment noted: skin biopsy from PPD injection site in Mantoux-positive individual. The library had UMIs added by 3' ligation of an oligonucleotide to TCR cDNA. This specimen consisted of skin, obtained from a tuberculin skin test site. Receptor source: an adult in good health.

This clonotype was recorded at least ten times. V usage is TRBV14 and J usage is TRBJ2-3; the D is unclear. Between the trimmed V and J ends, which lost 3 bases and 5 bases, there was a span of 3 bases. The CDR3 length is 11 residues. CDR1 and CDR2 from the germline V gene are SGHDN and FVKESK. This CDR3 is CASSQKDTQYF. The CDR3 coding sequence is TGTGCCAGCAGCCAGAAAGATACGCAGTATTTT.

At least ten counts were recorded for this clonotype. This sequence joins TRBV6-5 and TRBJ1-1, with D uncertain. The CDR3 runs to 12 residues. V was clipped by 2 bases and J by 7 bases, with 8 bases between them. Looked up from germline, CDR1 is MNHEY and CDR2 is SVGAGI. This CDR3 reads CASSYTGLEAFF. The CDR3 coding sequence is TGTGCCAGCAGTTACACCGGCCTTGAAGCTTTCTTT.

Only a few counts were recorded for this clonotype. The chain carries TRBV20-1 and TRBJ1-5, with 10 bases identical to TRBD1. The V segment lost 1 base and the J segment 6 bases; nucleotides outside the gene matches: 3. The CDR3 loop spans 14 amino acids. The germline gives CDR1 DFQATT, CDR2 SNEGSKA (reference sequence). CDR3 coding DNA: TGCAGTGCTAGAGTAGGGACAGGGGTTCAGCCCCAGCATTTT. Amino acid sequence: CSARVGTGVQPQHF.

By sample fraction, this clonotype is medium-sized. The chain joins TRBV11-2 to TRBJ1-4; TRBD1 is a possible D gene (5 bases). Trimming took 2 bases from V and 13 from J, leaving 17 bases between them. Germline V gene lookup returns CDR1 SGHAT and CDR2 FQNNGV. CDR3 length: 14 residues. This CDR3 reads CASSLLVGDGGLFF. Here the CDR3 DNA reads TGTGCCAGCAGCTTATTAGTGGGGGACGGTGGACTGTTTTTT.

This clonotype was detected ten times or more. The chain recombines TRBV10-3 with TRBJ2-5; D gene ambiguous. The V and J ends lost 3 bases and 5 bases respectively, with 4 bases between them. Per germline, CDR1 ENHRY and CDR2 SYGVKD. This CDR3 has 11 amino acids. The CDR3 DNA follows: TGTGCCATCAGTGATCACGAGACCCAGTACTTC. It is translated as CAISDHETQYF.

This chain links TRBV5-4 with TRBJ2-3, with D perhaps TRBD2 (5 bases). CDR3 size: 14 residues. V gave up 4 bases and J gave up 3 bases, with 12 bases separating them. Germline assignment: CDR1 SGHNT and CDR2 YYREEE (reference sequence). CDR3 protein: CASSPQRGTDTQYF. The CDR3 DNA is TGTGCCAGCAGCCCTCAGCGAGGGACAGATACGCAGTATTTT.

Many counts were recorded for this clonotype. The gene calls are TRBV30 and TRBJ2-2; perhaps D is TRBD1 or TRBD2 (5 bases each). CDR3 size: 15 residues. Germline values: CDR1 GTSNPN, CDR2 SVGIG (reference sequence). The V end lost 2 bases, the J end lost 0 bases, and 10 bases lay between the germline ends. The CDR3 sequence: CAWSRDRSNTGELFF. The CDR3 region has the DNA TGTGCCTGGAGTCGGGACCGTTCGAACACCGGGGAGCTGTTTTTT.

By sample fraction, this clonotype is medium-sized (0.01 to 0.1%). The chain employs TRBV11-2 and TRBJ2-1, with 7 nucleotides matching TRBD2. The germline V gene has CDR1 SGHAT and CDR2 FQNNGV. V lost 5 bases, J lost 4 bases, and 17 bases stayed unmatched. The CDR3 spans 18 residues. The CDR3 bases are TGTGCCAGCAGCCTTAGAGGTTCGAGCGGGACTTTGTACAATGAGCAGTTCTTC. Encoded protein: CASSLRGSSGTLYNEQFF.

This clonotype was found many times. The rearrangement joins TRBV7-2 to TRBJ2-1; 8 bases map to TRBD1. The V segment lost 5 bases and the J segment 7 bases; nucleotides outside the gene matches: 7. Per germline, CDR1 SGHTA and CDR2 FQGNSA. The CDR3 runs to 14 residues. CDR3 residues: CASSVNRGRNEQFF. DNA for the CDR3: TGTGCCAGCAGCGTAAACAGGGGGAGGAATGAGCAGTTCTTC.

This clonotype was seen many times. This chain links TRBV20-1 with TRBJ2-2; 7 bases match TRBD1. Trimming at V came to 3 bases and at J to 0 bases, leaving 7 bases not matched to a gene. The CDR3 consists of 16 residues. Germline V lookup: CDR1 DFQATT, CDR2 SNEGSKA (reference sequence). CDR3 coding DNA: TGCAGTGCTAGCAGTTTAGGACAGGCGAACACCGGGGAGCTGTTTTTT. The encoded protein is CSASSLGQANTGELFF.

This clonotype appeared many times. The chain recombines TRBV7-2 with TRBJ2-7; a possible D gene is TRBD1 (5 bases). This CDR3 has 15 residues. V was trimmed by 0 bases and J by 5 bases, leaving 14 bases between them. CDR1 is SGHTA and CDR2 is FQGNSA in the germline V gene. The DNA of the CDR3 is TGTGCCAGCAGCTTAGCGCAGGGCTTTAGGGACGAGCAGTACTTC. Residues: CASSLAQGFRDEQYF.

This clonotype was observed at least ten times. J is TRBJ2-1 and V is TRBV12-3 or TRBV12-4; D remains ambiguous. Trimming pared 1 base from V and 6 bases from J, leaving 7 bases between. This CDR3 contains 13 residues. CDR3 bases: TGTGCCAGCAGTTTAGGGCTCCTCAATGAGCAGTTCTTC. This encodes CASSLGLLNEQFF.

This clonotype was seen repeatedly, ten times or more. The CDR3 reads CASSNAGTSSTGELFF. In nucleotides, the CDR3 is TGTGCCAGCAGCAACGCCGGGACTTCGAGCACCGGGGAGCTGTTTTTT. The chain joins TRBV4-2 to TRBJ2-2, with D possibly matching TRBD2 (6 bases). CDR3 size: 16 residues. Trimming removed 5 bases at V and 4 bases at J, with 17 bases between. Germline CDR1 LGHNA, CDR2 YNFKEQ.

This clonotype was detected ten times or more. This sequence joins TRBV19 and TRBJ1-2, with D perhaps matching TRBD1 (5 bases). This CDR3 has 14 amino acids. Looked up from germline, CDR1 is LNHDA and CDR2 is SQIVND (reference sequence). Trimming left V 9 bases short and J 4 bases short, with 18 bases between. CDR3 DNA sequence: TGTGCCAGCGATCCATCGGGCCAGGGCTATGGCTACACCTTC. It translates to CASDPSGQGYGYTF.

This clonotype was picked up many times. The chain carries TRBV27 and TRBJ2-6; unclear D gene. CDR3 length equals 14 residues. CDR1 is MNHEY, CDR2 SMNVEV, per germline (reference sequence). V shed 3 bases and J shed 4 bases, with 7 bases lying between them. The CDR3 nucleotides read TGTGCCAGCAGTTTCGCCCCCGGGGCCAACGTCCTGACTTTC. It is translated as CASSFAPGANVLTF.

This clonotype has at least ten counts. V usage is TRBV24-1 and J usage is TRBJ2-3, with 8 bases lining up with TRBD1. This CDR3 has 17 amino acids. The ends lost 4 bases at V and 0 bases at J; junction bases unmatched: 8. In germline, CDR1 is KGHDR, CDR2 SFDVKD. This CDR3 is CATSDEVQGVSTDTQYF. The DNA for the CDR3 is TGTGCCACCAGTGACGAAGTACAGGGGGTGAGCACAGATACGCAGTATTTT.

The chain is built from TRBV20-1 and TRBJ2-1; 8 bases align to TRBD2. The germline gives CDR1 DFQATT, CDR2 SNEGSKA (reference sequence). The CDR3 extends over 12 amino acids. CDR3 protein: CSQRESEGEQFF. Here the CDR3 DNA reads TGCAGCCAGCGGGAGAGCGAGGGTGAGCAGTTCTTC.

Judged by abundance, this clonotype is medium-sized. J is TRBJ1-2 and V is TRBV6-2 or TRBV6-3, with D possibly matching TRBD1 (6 bases). V was pared by 5 bases and J by 7 bases, with 17 bases between. Looked up from germline, CDR1 is MNHEY and CDR2 is SVGEGT. The CDR3 is 14 residues long. The CDR3 loop reads CASSNQQGSTGYTF. CDR3 in DNA: TGTGCCAGCAGTAACCAGCAGGGGTCAACTGGCTACACCTTC.

This clonotype was seen ten or more times. The chain uses TRBV20-1 and TRBJ2-1; D is undetermined. Germline V gene data show CDR1 as DFQATT and CDR2 as SNEGSKA (reference sequence). CDR3 length: 15 amino acids. V lost 5 bases and J lost 1, with 15 bases in between. The CDR3 region has the DNA TGCAGTGCTTTAAAGGCCCTGCCATCCTACAATGAGCAGTTCTTC. It encodes CSALKALPSYNEQFF.

This clonotype is labeled as medium-sized. The chain is built from TRBV29-1 and TRBJ2-7; TRBD1 or TRBD2 may be the D gene (5 bases each). CDR3 length equals 15 residues. The V end was cut by 1 base, the J end by 5 bases, with 18 bases between. From germline, CDR1 is SQVTM and CDR2 ANQGSEA. CDR3 DNA: TGCAGCGTTGAAGGTGTATCCGGGGCCAAGGACGAGCAGTACTTC. As protein: CSVEGVSGAKDEQYF.

This clonotype has at least ten counts. This rearrangement joins TRBV3-1 to TRBJ1-3; D might be TRBD1 (5 bases). The germline CDR1 and CDR2 sequences are LGHDT and YNNKEL (reference sequence). V lost 2 bases and J lost 5, with 10 bases in between. The CDR3 spans 14 residues. The CDR3 nucleotides are TGTGCCAGCAGCCAAAAGGGGTCCAGAAACACCATATATTTT. It encodes CASSQKGSRNTIYF.

This chain connects TRBV7-8 to TRBJ2-7; perhaps TRBD2 as D (6 bases). The CDR3 runs to 15 residues. Trimming stripped 0 bases from V and 3 bases from J, with 12 bases between. CDR1 and CDR2 (germline): SGHVS, FQNEAQ. The CDR3 bases are TGTGCCAGCAGCTTAGCATCTAGCGTATTCTACGAGCAGTACTTC. Translation gives CASSLASSVFYEQYF.

This clonotype was observed many times. V and J are TRBV20-1 and TRBJ2-4; D possibly uses TRBD1 or TRBD2 (6 bases each). Trimming shortened V by 3 bases and J by 7 bases, and 16 bases separated the two germline ends. Germline CDR1 is DFQATT and CDR2 is SNEGSKA (reference sequence). The CDR3 is made up of 14 amino acids. CDR3 nucleotides: TGCAGTGCTAGTGCGGAGGGGGAGCTCAACATTCAGTACTTC. Translation gives CSASAEGELNIQYF.

In its sample, this clonotype was seen a few times. V usage is TRBV5-1 and J usage is TRBJ1-2, with D tentatively TRBD1 (5 bases). Trimming shortened V by 1 base and J by 3 bases, and 10 bases separated the two germline ends. Germline CDR1 reads SGHRS; CDR2 reads YFSETQ. The CDR3 is 14 amino acids. CDR3 amino acids: CASSLSRGHYGYTF. DNA of the CDR3: TGCGCCAGCAGCTTGTCCCGGGGCCACTATGGCTACACCTTC.

This clonotype was counted ten times or more. This sequence joins TRBV4-3 and TRBJ1-2; D call uncertain. The CDR3 contains 15 residues. Germline CDR1 and CDR2: LGHNA and YSLEER. V lost 1 base and J 2 bases, leaving 11 bases between the germline ends. The chain's CDR3 is CASSQVQTANYGYTF. The CDR3 nucleotides read TGCGCCAGCAGCCAAGTCCAAACAGCCAACTATGGCTACACCTTC.

The genes are TRBV28 and TRBJ1-1; D is ambiguous. The V gene's germline CDR1 is MDHEN and CDR2 SYDVKM. The CDR3 runs to 15 residues. The V end was cut by 3 bases, the J end by 3 bases, with 14 bases between. The CDR3 DNA reads as TGTGCCAGCAGTTTTCCCCTCCCTAGGGACACTGAAGCTTTCTTT. It is translated as CASSFPLPRDTEAFF.

At least ten counts were recorded for this clonotype. The chain combines TRBV7-2 with TRBJ2-2; D is perhaps TRBD2 (6 bases). Looked up from germline, CDR1 is SGHTA and CDR2 is FQGNSA. CDR3 length: 14 residues. Trimming left V 6 bases short and J 1 base short, with 9 bases between. The CDR3 bases are TGTGCCAGCAGAAGGGACTGGAACACCGGGGAGCTGTTTTTT. Translated: CASRRDWNTGELFF.

This clonotype was seen many times. J is TRBJ2-5 and V is TRBV28; 12 bases match TRBD2. J lost 5 bases, V lost 4 bases, and 5 bases had no gene match. Germline lookup yields CDR1 MDHEN and CDR2 SYDVKM. The CDR3 has 15 residues. The CDR3 loop is CASSSLAGGGETQYF. The CDR3 nucleotides are TGTGCCAGCAGTTCGCTAGCGGGAGGGGGGGAGACCCAGTACTTC.

This clonotype has a count of ten or more. The chain is built from TRBV5-1 and TRBJ1-1; no reliable D call. V lost 2 bases, J lost 4 bases, and 6 bases lay in between. Germline V CDR1 and CDR2: SGHRS, YFSETQ. The CDR3 loop spans 12 amino acids. The CDR3 nucleotides read TGCGCCAGCAGCTTCGACACCACTGAAGCTTTCTTT. It is translated as CASSFDTTEAFF.

This clonotype was counted at least ten times. CDR3 sequence (DNA): TGTGCCAGCAGCCAAGATTTACTAGCGGGAGGGTACAATGAGCAGTTCTTC. Amino acid sequence: CASSQDLLAGGYNEQFF. V gene TRBV4-2 combines with J gene TRBJ2-1; 13 bases fit TRBD2. This CDR3 contains 17 residues. CDR1 and CDR2 from the germline V gene are LGHNA and YNFKEQ. Germline trimming cut 0 bases from V and 4 bases from J; bases unmatched to any gene: 3.

This clonotype occurred many times. Germline and junction disagree at one end, which may indicate a read error. This chain uses TRBV19 with TRBJ1-1; TRBD1 is a possible D gene (5 bases). From germline, CDR1 is LNHDA and CDR2 SQIVND (reference sequence). The length of the CDR3 is 13 residues. CDR3 nucleotides: TGTGCCAGTAGCATAGGACACAACACTGAAGCTTTCTTT. Protein: CASSIGHNTEAFF.

This sequence joins TRBV5-6 and TRBJ2-1; 13 bases are shared with TRBD2. This CDR3 contains 15 residues. In germline, CDR1 is SGHDT, CDR2 YYEEEE. V shed 3 bases and J 13 bases; nucleotides not matched to a gene: 10. The CDR3 protein is CASSSTSGRAAGQFF. CDR3 DNA: TGTGCCAGCAGCTCTACTAGCGGGAGGGCTGCGGGTCAGTTCTTC.